This T cell receptor (beta chain) was found in a study of blood T cells in healthy people across ages. Overall study findings and caveats: Aged donors had fewer naive CD4+ cells and lower diversity than long-lived donors. With donor CMV status unknown, expanded clonotype changes were possibly confounded.

Healthy Russian Caucasian donors spanned ages about 6 to 95 years. A second PCR, run for roughly 7 to 11 cycles, used a sample-barcoded 5' primer plus a J-beta primer mix. With 12 random nucleotides, a template-switch adaptor tagged each individual cDNA molecule. Each CDR3 protein is one row after TCRdb ran MiXCR on the 5' RACE reads. In the table there are hundreds of thousands of distinct CDR3 sequences, around 40% of which are singletons. V was trimmed by 5 bases and J by 1 base, leaving 20 bases between them. Germline values: CDR1 MDHEN, CDR2 SYDVKM. The CDR3 extends over 17 amino acids. Many counts were recorded for this clonotype. Antigen specificity is unknown.

This TCR derives from a woman aged 55-75 years in good health. This chain joins TRBV28 and TRBJ1-1; D possibly corresponds to TRBD1 (6 bases). Source material: blood. As DNA, the CDR3 is TGTGCCAGCAGTCAAATCACTGCATCGACAGGGAACACTGAAGCTTTCTTT. It yields the protein CASSQITASTGNTEAFF.